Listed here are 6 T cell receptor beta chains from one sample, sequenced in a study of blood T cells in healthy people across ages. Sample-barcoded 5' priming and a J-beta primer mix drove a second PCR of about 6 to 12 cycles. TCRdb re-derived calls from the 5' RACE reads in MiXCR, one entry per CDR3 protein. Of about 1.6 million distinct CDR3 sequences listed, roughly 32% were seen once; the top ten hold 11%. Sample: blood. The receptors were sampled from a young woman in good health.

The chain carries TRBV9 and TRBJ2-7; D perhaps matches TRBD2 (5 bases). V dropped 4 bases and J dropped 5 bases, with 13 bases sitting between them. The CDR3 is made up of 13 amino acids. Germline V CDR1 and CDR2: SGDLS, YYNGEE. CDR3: CASSIGIVHEQYF. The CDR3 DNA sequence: TGTGCCAGCAGCATCGGGATCGTCCACGAGCAGTACTTC.

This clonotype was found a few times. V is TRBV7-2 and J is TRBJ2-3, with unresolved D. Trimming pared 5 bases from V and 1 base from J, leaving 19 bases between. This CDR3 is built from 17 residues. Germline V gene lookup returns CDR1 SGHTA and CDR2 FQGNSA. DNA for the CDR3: TGTGCCAGCAGCCACCGAAGGTTGACATTTGGCACAGATACGCAGTATTTT. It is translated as CASSHRRLTFGTDTQYF.

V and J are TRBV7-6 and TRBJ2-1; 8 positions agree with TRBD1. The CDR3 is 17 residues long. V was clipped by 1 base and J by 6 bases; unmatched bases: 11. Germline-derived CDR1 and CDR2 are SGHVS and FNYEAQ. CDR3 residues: CASSLVRGRGPSNEQFF. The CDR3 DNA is TGTGCCAGCAGCTTAGTAAGGGGCAGGGGGCCATCCAATGAGCAGTTCTTC.

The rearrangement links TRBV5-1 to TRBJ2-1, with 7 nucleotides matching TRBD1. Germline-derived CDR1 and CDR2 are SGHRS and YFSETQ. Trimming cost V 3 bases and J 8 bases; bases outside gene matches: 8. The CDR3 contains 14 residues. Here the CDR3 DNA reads TGCGCCAGCAGCTCTGACAGGGCAATCTATGAGCAGTTCTTC. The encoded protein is CASSSDRAIYEQFF.

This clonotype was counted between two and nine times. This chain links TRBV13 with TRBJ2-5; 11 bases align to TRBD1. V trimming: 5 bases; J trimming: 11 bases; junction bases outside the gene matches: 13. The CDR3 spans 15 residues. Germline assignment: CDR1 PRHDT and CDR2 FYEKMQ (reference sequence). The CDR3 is CASSAGQGAGDEQYF. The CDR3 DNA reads TGTGCCAGCAGCGCCGGACAGGGGGCGGGTGATGAACAGTACTTC.

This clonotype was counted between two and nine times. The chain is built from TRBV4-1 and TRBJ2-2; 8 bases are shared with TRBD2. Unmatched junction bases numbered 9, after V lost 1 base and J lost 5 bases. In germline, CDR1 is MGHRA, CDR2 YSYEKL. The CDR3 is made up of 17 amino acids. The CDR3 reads CASSQGVLAGGTGELFF. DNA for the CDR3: TGCGCCAGCAGCCAAGGGGTGTTGGCGGGGGGAACCGGGGAGCTGTTTTTT.